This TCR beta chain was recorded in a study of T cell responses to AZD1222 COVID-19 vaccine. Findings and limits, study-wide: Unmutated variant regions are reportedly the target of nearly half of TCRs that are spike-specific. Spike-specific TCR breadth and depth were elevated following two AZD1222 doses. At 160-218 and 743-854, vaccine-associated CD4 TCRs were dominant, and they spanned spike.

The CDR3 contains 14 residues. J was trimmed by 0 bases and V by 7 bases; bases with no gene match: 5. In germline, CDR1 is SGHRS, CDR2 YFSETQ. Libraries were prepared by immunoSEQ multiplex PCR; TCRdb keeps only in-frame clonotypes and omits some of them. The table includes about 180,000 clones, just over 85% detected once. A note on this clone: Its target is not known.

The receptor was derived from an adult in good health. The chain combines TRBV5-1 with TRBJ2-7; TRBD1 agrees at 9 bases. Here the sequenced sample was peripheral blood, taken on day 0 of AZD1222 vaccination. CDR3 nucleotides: TGCGCCAGCGCAGACAGGGGGAGCTCCTACGAGCAGTACTTC. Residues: CASADRGSSYEQYF.